Below are 32 T cell receptor beta chains sequenced from a single sample in a study of cytomegalovirus exposure and HLA in healthy donors. Use of 60 Vbeta and 13 Jbeta primers characterized the PCR. Sequencing used immunoSEQ multiplex PCR; TCRdb keeps in-frame clones, though not all of them. Of approximately 120,000 clones listed, around three quarters are singletons. The sample was PBMCs. These receptors were obtained from a woman in her forties or fifties in good health and CMV-seronegative.

With regard to this clone: The same CDR3 also results from other DNA sequences found in this sample. This rearrangement joins TRBV9 to TRBJ2-2, with 8 bases identical to TRBD2. CDR3 length: 15 amino acids. With V trimmed by 0 bases and J by 6 bases, 4 bases remained unmatched. Per germline, CDR1 SGDLS and CDR2 YYNGEE. CDR3 loop: CASSVVGAGAGELFF. The CDR3 region has the DNA TGTGCCAGCAGCGTAGTTGGAGCGGGAGCCGGGGAGCTGTTTTTT.

The table lists this clone with a few counts. The J gene is TRBJ1-2, the V gene TRBV7-8, with no clear D. CDR1 and CDR2 (germline): SGHVS, FQNEAQ. Trimming cost V 5 bases and J 8 bases, with 12 bases left between them. The CDR3 sequence is 12 residues long. The CDR3 loop is CASSPSTGGYTF. The DNA of the CDR3 is TGTGCCAGCAGCCCATCTACGGGAGGCTACACCTTC. The full variable domain, with the rest looked up from reference TRBV7-8 and TRBJ1-2, is GAGVSQSPRYKVAKRGQDVALRCDPISGHVSLFWYQQALGQGPEFLTYFQNEAQLDKSGLPSDRFFAERPEGSVSTLKIQRTQQEDSAVYLCASSPSTGGYTFGSGTRLTVV.

Worth noting for this clone: With a much larger clone just one base away, this may be a read error. CDR3 protein: CASSRDRGYGYTF. CDR3 DNA sequence: TGTGCCAGCAGCCGGGACAGGGGTTATGGCTACACCTTC. The V gene is TRBV6-4, the J gene TRBJ1-2, with 10 bases aligning to TRBD1. The junction had 3 bases not matched to a gene; V was cut back by 6 bases and J by 5 bases. There are 13 residues in the CDR3. CDR1 MRHNA and CDR2 SNTAGT come from the germline V gene.

The rearrangement links TRBV30 to TRBJ2-7; 7 positions agree with TRBD1. Germline loops: CDR1 GTSNPN, CDR2 SVGIG (reference sequence). The CDR3 has 13 amino acids. V lost 1 base, J lost 2 bases, and 2 bases stayed unmatched. The CDR3 loop reads CAWSGDSTYEQYF. The CDR3, as DNA: TGTGCCTGGAGTGGGGACAGCACCTACGAGCAGTACTTC. The full variable domain, in which reference TRBV30 and TRBJ2-7 provide the parts outside the CDR3, is SQTIHQWPATLVQPVGSPLSLECTVEGTSNPNLYWYRQAAGRGLQLLFYSVGIGQISSEVPQNLSASRPQDRQFILSSKKLLLSDSGFYLCAWSGDSTYEQYFGPGTRLTVT.

The genes are TRBV6-5 and TRBJ1-2, with no clear D. Germline V gene lookup returns CDR1 MNHEY and CDR2 SVGAGI. Trimming cost V 4 bases and J 4 bases, with 10 bases left between them. The CDR3 contains 13 residues. CDR3 loop: CASSSQMLYGYTF. CDR3 in DNA: TGTGCCAGCAGTTCCCAGATGCTCTATGGCTACACCTTC.

This clone is medium-sized. The chain combines TRBV11-2 with TRBJ1-4; 9 nucleotides match TRBD1. V lost 3 bases to trimming and J lost 0 bases; unmatched junction nucleotides: 8. The germline gives CDR1 SGHAT, CDR2 FQNNGV. The CDR3 has 18 amino acids. The CDR3 is CASSFPTGGGATNEKLFF. The CDR3 coding sequence is TGTGCCAGCAGCTTTCCGACAGGGGGGGGAGCAACTAATGAAAAACTGTTTTTT.

The CDR3 loop reads CASMATTSGELFF. CDR3 DNA: TGTGCCAGCATGGCGACGACTTCCGGGGAGCTGTTTTTT. The chain joins TRBV4-2 to TRBJ2-2, with D uncertain. The CDR3 extends over 13 amino acids. The germline V gene has CDR1 LGHNA and CDR2 YNFKEQ. Trimming stripped 7 bases from V and 6 bases from J, with 12 bases between.

This clone turned up a few times. The chain has TRBV28 and TRBJ1-1; TRBD1 aligns across 10 bases. The junction had 11 bases not matched to a gene; V was cut back by 5 bases and J by 8 bases. CDR1 is MDHEN and CDR2 is SYDVKM in the germline V gene. The CDR3 is made up of 15 amino acids. The CDR3 DNA reads TGTGCCAGCAGTGCCAACGGACAGGGGGTCGTCGAAGCTTTCTTT. Its protein product is CASSANGQGVVEAFF. Drawing the rest from reference TRBV28 and TRBJ1-1, the complete variable domain is DVKVTQSSRYLVKRTGEKVFLECVQDMDHENMFWYRQDPGLGLRLIYFSYDVKMKEKGDIPEGYSVSREKKERFSLILESASTNQTSMYLCASSANGQGVVEAFFGQGTRLTVV.

The genes are TRBV29-1 and TRBJ2-7, with a possible D match to TRBD1 (8 bases). The CDR3 runs to 13 residues. V dropped 3 bases and J dropped 6 bases, with 15 bases sitting between them. The V gene's germline CDR1 is SQVTM and CDR2 ANQGSEA. The CDR3 here is CSVDVTGEGEQYF. DNA for the CDR3: TGCAGCGTTGACGTGACAGGGGAGGGCGAGCAGTACTTC.

The count of this clone is one. The gene calls are TRBV7-9 and TRBJ2-3, with TRBD2 matching over 7 bases. There are 14 residues in the CDR3. CDR1 is SEHNR, CDR2 FQNEAQ, per germline (reference sequence). With 8 bases clipped from V and 5 bases from J, the junction kept 10 bases outside the gene matches. The CDR3 sequence: CASARTRSLDTQYF. As DNA, the CDR3 is TGTGCCAGCGCAAGGACTAGGAGCTTAGATACGCAGTATTTT. Looking up the rest from reference TRBV7-9 and TRBJ2-3 gives the full variable domain: DTGVSQNPRHKITKRGQNVTFRCDPISEHNRLYWYRQTLGQGPEFLTYFQNEAQLEKSRLLSDRFSAERPKGSFSTLEIQRTEQGDSAMYLCASARTRSLDTQYFGPGTRLTVL.

The V and J genes are TRBV28 and TRBJ1-3; no firm D call. The CDR3 is made up of 16 amino acids. V lost 6 bases, J lost 8 bases, and 23 bases lay in between. CDR1 and CDR2 (germline): MDHEN, SYDVKM. The CDR3 coding sequence is TGTGCCAGCAGAGAGATGGCGGGGTACACAATGGACACCATATATTTT. It translates to CASREMAGYTMDTIYF.

CDR3 sequence: CASSEAGLATGQQYF. CDR3 sequence (DNA): TGTGCCAGCAGTGAAGCGGGACTAGCGACGGGACAGCAGTACTTC. The chain is built from TRBV6-1 and TRBJ2-7; TRBD2 matches at 10 bases. V lost 0 bases, J lost 8 bases, and 7 bases stayed unmatched. Germline V CDR1 and CDR2: MNHNS, SASEGT. This CDR3 comprises 15 residues.

Of note for this clone: The junction departs from germline at one end; a sequencing error may be responsible. The rearrangement links TRBV5-5 to TRBJ2-1, with 8 bases matching TRBD2. Per the germline V gene, CDR1 is SGHKS and CDR2 is YYEKEE (reference sequence). This CDR3 has 17 amino acids. The CDR3 bases are TGCGCCAGCAGCCAAGAAATTCTCGCGGGGGGCCCTAATGAGCAGTTCTTC. Translating it yields CASSQEILAGGPNEQFF.

The rearrangement links TRBV7-2 to TRBJ2-7; 7 bases agree with TRBD1. The CDR3 totals 14 residues. Per the germline V gene, CDR1 is SGHTA and CDR2 is FQGNSA. Germline trimming cut 6 bases from V and 3 bases from J; bases unmatched to any gene: 8. The CDR3 DNA sequence: TGTGCCAGCAGTGATGACAGGGTGTTCTACGAGCAGTACTTC. It encodes CASSDDRVFYEQYF.

This clone appeared once. This chain links TRBV18 with TRBJ2-3; TRBD1 might be the D (5 bases). The CDR3 consists of 16 residues. CDR1 is KGHSH and CDR2 is LQKENI in the germline V gene. V lost 0 bases and J 7 bases, leaving 17 bases between the germline ends. CDR3 DNA sequence: TGTGCCAGCTCACCACCGGCAGGGCAATCGTATTATACGCAGTATTTT. It encodes CASSPPAGQSYYTQYF.

The V call is TRBV10-3, the J call TRBJ2-7, with D possibly TRBD1 on 5 matching bases. The V gene's germline CDR1 is ENHRY and CDR2 SYGVKD. This CDR3 has 14 amino acids. With 3 bases removed from V and 0 bases from J, the gap between germline ends came to 9 bases. The CDR3 region has the DNA TGTGCCATCAGTGACCTCGACAGCTCCTACGAGCAGTACTTC. Its protein product is CAISDLDSSYEQYF.

This clone was observed a single time. The chain is built from TRBV7-3 and TRBJ2-2; D perhaps matches TRBD1 (6 bases). The CDR3 runs 13 residues. V was shortened by 6 bases and J by 6 bases, with 11 bases between the two germline ends. The V gene's germline CDR1 is SGHTA and CDR2 FQGTGA. CDR3 bases: TGTGCCAGCAGGGCTGGGGGCTCCGGGGAGCTGTTTTTT. It encodes CASRAGGSGELFF.

This chain uses TRBV18 with TRBJ2-1; 8 nucleotides agree with TRBD2. V gave up 0 bases and J gave up 2 bases; unmatched junction bases: 0. The CDR3 runs to 15 residues. The germline CDR1 and CDR2 sequences are KGHSH and LQKENI. The CDR3 is CASSPPSGTYNEQFF. The CDR3 DNA sequence: TGTGCCAGCTCACCACCTAGCGGGACCTACAATGAGCAGTTCTTC.

In this sample, this clone turned up once. The chain links TRBV6-4 to TRBJ2-5; D not certain. The J call is in doubt because the DNA end fits TRBJ2-7 better. The CDR3 is made up of 13 amino acids. Germline CDR1 is MRHNA and CDR2 is SNTAGT. CDR3 nucleotide sequence: TGTGCCAGCAGTGACCCAATTCTCCCCGAGCAGTACTTC. Its protein product is CASSDPILPEQYF.

V is TRBV6-4 and J is TRBJ1-3, with D uncertain. Germline lookup yields CDR1 MRHNA and CDR2 SNTAGT. V gave up 2 bases and J gave up 0 bases, with 8 bases separating them. The CDR3 is 15 residues long. The CDR3 is CASSDRGTSGNTIYF. CDR3 DNA: TGTGCCAGCAGTGACCGGGGTACCTCTGGAAACACCATATATTTT.

This clone came up a few times. The chain has TRBV29-1 and TRBJ2-1; weak D call: TRBD2 (6 bases). The CDR3 runs to 13 residues. The germline V and J ends were trimmed by 7 bases and 6 bases, with 16 bases remaining between them. Germline V CDR1 and CDR2: SQVTM, ANQGSEA. The CDR3 sequence is CSAAGTLSNEQFF. CDR3 sequence (DNA): TGCAGCGCCGCCGGGACTTTAAGCAATGAGCAGTTCTTC.

V gene TRBV6-6 combines with J gene TRBJ2-1, with D possibly matching TRBD2 (6 bases). CDR1 and CDR2 (germline): MNHNY, SVGAGI (reference sequence). The CDR3 loop spans 13 amino acids. V was pared by 6 bases and J by 6 bases, with 12 bases between. CDR3 sequence: CASRHRDSNEQFF. The CDR3, as DNA: TGTGCCAGCAGACACCGGGACTCCAATGAGCAGTTCTTC.

This chain joins TRBV4-1 and TRBJ2-2, with D possibly being TRBD1 (5 bases). Trimming removed 3 bases from V and 7 bases from J, with 9 bases in between. Germline lookup yields CDR1 MGHRA and CDR2 YSYEKL. The CDR3 extends over 13 amino acids. CDR3 sequence (DNA): TGCGCCAGCAGCCAGCAGGGTAGCGGGGAGCTGTTTTTT. Translating gives CASSQQGSGELFF.

This chain uses TRBV6-5 with TRBJ2-1; 7 bases are a match to TRBD2. Germline V CDR1 and CDR2: MNHEY, SVGAGI. The CDR3 length is 15 residues. V was pared by 0 bases and J by 6 bases, with 5 bases of the junction left unmatched. For the CDR3, the DNA is TGTGCCAGCAGTTACTCTTTCGCGGGAGTCAATGAGCAGTTCTTC. Translating it yields CASSYSFAGVNEQFF.

J is TRBJ2-2 and V is TRBV7-3; D not resolved. CDR3 size: 14 residues. Germline V lookup: CDR1 SGHTA, CDR2 FQGTGA. V gave up 5 bases and J gave up 6 bases, with 13 bases separating them. CDR3 bases: TGTGCCAGCAGCCCGAGGTCAGATGCCGGGGAGCTGTTTTTT. It encodes CASSPRSDAGELFF.

This clone was seen only a few times. The rearrangement joins TRBV5-1 to TRBJ2-3, with D maybe TRBD2 (6 bases). The CDR3 totals 14 residues. V lost 3 bases and J 1 base, leaving 9 bases between the germline ends. CDR1 is SGHRS and CDR2 is YFSETQ in the germline V gene. The CDR3 coding sequence is TGCGCCAGCAGCTCGGACTATCGCACAGATACGCAGTATTTT. This encodes CASSSDYRTDTQYF.

The chain uses TRBV5-6 and TRBJ2-7; TRBD2 agrees at 8 bases. The germline CDR1 and CDR2 sequences are SGHDT and YYEEEE. Trimming at V came to 4 bases and at J to 6 bases, leaving 9 bases not matched to a gene. CDR3 length equals 14 residues. The CDR3: CASSPTAGAGEQYF. CDR3 DNA: TGTGCCAGCAGCCCCACAGCGGGGGCGGGCGAGCAGTACTTC.

Here the CDR3 reads CASSPGTGFSVNTEAFF. The CDR3 DNA is TGTGCCAGCAGCCCCGGGACAGGGTTCAGTGTGAACACTGAAGCTTTCTTT. The chain couples TRBV9 to TRBJ1-1; 9 bases map to TRBD1. Unmatched junction bases numbered 10, after V lost 4 bases and J lost 0 bases. CDR3 length: 17 amino acids. The V gene's germline CDR1 is SGDLS and CDR2 YYNGEE. The full variable domain, in which reference TRBV9 and TRBJ1-1 provide the parts outside the CDR3, is DSGVTQTPKHLITATGQRVTLRCSPRSGDLSVYWYQQSLDQGLQFLIQYYNGEERAKGNILERFSAQQFPDLHSELNLSSLELGDSALYFCASSPGTGFSVNTEAFFGQGTRLTVV.

This clone came up once. The chain joins TRBV30 to TRBJ2-5; 14 bases fit TRBD2. Germline V CDR1 and CDR2: GTSNPN, SVGIG (reference sequence). J gave up 2 bases and V 3 bases, and 11 bases lay outside the gene matches. This CDR3 is built from 18 residues. The CDR3 sequence: CAWREYGTSGSRQETQYF. The DNA of the CDR3 is TGTGCCTGGAGAGAATACGGGACTAGCGGGAGTAGACAAGAGACCCAGTACTTC.

This rearrangement joins TRBV21-1 to TRBJ1-2. TRBV21-1 is reported as a pseudogene. The CDR3 sequence is 16 residues long. The CDR3 DNA reads as TGTGCCAGCAGCCTAAGCGGGCCGGGGAGATACTATGGCTACACCTTC. Translating gives CASSLSGPGRYYGYTF.

The chain uses TRBV9 and TRBJ2-1; D gene uncertain. CDR3 length equals 15 residues. Looked up from germline, CDR1 is SGDLS and CDR2 is YYNGEE. Deletions cut 1 base from V and 8 bases from J, with 16 bases between. The CDR3 DNA reads as TGTGCCAGCAGCGTATCCTATGATAGACTCCATGAGCAGTTCTTC. It specifies CASSVSYDRLHEQFF.

V usage is TRBV7-2 and J usage is TRBJ2-7, with TRBD2 matching 9 bases. The trim removed 3 bases at V and 2 bases at J, leaving 8 bases unmatched. There are 16 residues in the CDR3. CDR1 and CDR2 (germline): SGHTA, FQGNSA. The CDR3 sequence is CASSFGGLALPYEQYF. CDR3 coding DNA: TGTGCCAGCAGCTTTGGAGGACTAGCGCTTCCCTACGAGCAGTACTTC.